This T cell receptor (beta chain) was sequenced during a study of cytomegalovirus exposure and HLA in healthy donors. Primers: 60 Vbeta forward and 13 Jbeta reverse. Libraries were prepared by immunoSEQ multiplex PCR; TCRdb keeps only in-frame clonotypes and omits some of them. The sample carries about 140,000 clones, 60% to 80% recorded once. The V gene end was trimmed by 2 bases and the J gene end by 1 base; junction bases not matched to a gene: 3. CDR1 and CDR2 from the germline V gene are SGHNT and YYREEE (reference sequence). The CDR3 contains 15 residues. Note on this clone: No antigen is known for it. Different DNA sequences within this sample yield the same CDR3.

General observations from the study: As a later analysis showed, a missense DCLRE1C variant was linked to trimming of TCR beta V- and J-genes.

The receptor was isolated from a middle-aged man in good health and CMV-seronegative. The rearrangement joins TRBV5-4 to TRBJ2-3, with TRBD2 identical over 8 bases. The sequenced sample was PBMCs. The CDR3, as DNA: TGTGCCAGCAGCTTAGCGGGAGAGGGCACAGATACGCAGTATTTT. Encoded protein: CASSLAGEGTDTQYF.